Listed below are T cell receptor beta chains from one sample, sequenced in a study of blood T cell repertoires in COVID-19. Sequencing used immunoSEQ multiplex PCR; TCRdb keeps in-frame clones, though not all of them. The repertoire holds approximately 100,000 clones, with about 85% as singletons. Sequencing was done on a sample of peripheral blood. These receptors originate from a human donor in a cohort sampled during active COVID-19. Both conserved end residues are part of each CDR3. Each record gives: clone size, D gene, V gene, J gene, CDR3 protein, CDR3 DNA. The D gene is left open where the match is weak. Clone size is stated in some rows and not others, as once, few, many or a class when expanded.

clone size: .; D gene: TRBD2; V gene: TRBV30; J gene: TRBJ2-7; CDR3 protein: CAWSVLAGGYEQYF; CDR3 DNA: TGTGCCTGGAGTGTACTAGCGGGAGGCTACGAGCAGTACTTC
clone size: .; D gene: .; V gene: TRBV5-5; J gene: TRBJ1-5; CDR3 protein: CASSLSGRAGNQPQHF; CDR3 DNA: TGTGCCAGCAGCTTGTCGGGAAGAGCCGGCAATCAGCCCCAGCATTTT
clone size: .; D gene: TRBD1; V gene: TRBV19; J gene: TRBJ1-4; CDR3 protein: CASSIPLDRGREKLFF; CDR3 DNA: TGTGCCAGTAGTATCCCTCTGGACAGGGGAAGAGAAAAACTGTTTTTT
clone size: .; D gene: TRBD1; V gene: TRBV5-6; J gene: TRBJ2-3; CDR3 protein: CASSLDRGTDTQYF; CDR3 DNA: TGTGCCAGCAGCCTGGACAGGGGCACAGATACGCAGTATTTT
clone size: .; D gene: TRBD2; V gene: TRBV6-5; J gene: TRBJ2-7; CDR3 protein: CASSRGRGAYEQYF; CDR3 DNA: TGTGCCAGCAGCCGGGGACGGGGGGCCTACGAGCAGTACTTC
clone size: once; D gene: .; V gene: TRBV5-1; J gene: TRBJ2-5; CDR3 protein: CASSLTGSVETQYF; CDR3 DNA: TGCGCCAGCAGCCTTACAGGGTCAGTGGAGACCCAGTACTTC
clone size: .; D gene: .; V gene: TRBV11-2; J gene: TRBJ1-6; CDR3 protein: CASSLRQRNSPLHF; CDR3 DNA: TGTGCCAGCAGCTTACGACAGCGAAATTCACCCCTCCACTTT
clone size: .; D gene: .; V gene: TRBV6-5; J gene: TRBJ1-6; CDR3 protein: CASSTEVVSPLHF; CDR3 DNA: TGTGCCAGCTCGACGGAGGTAGTTTCACCCCTCCACTTT
clone size: .; D gene: .; V gene: TRBV7-9; J gene: TRBJ1-1; CDR3 protein: CASSLEYRVTEAFF; CDR3 DNA: TGTGCCAGCAGCTTAGAATACAGGGTCACTGAAGCTTTCTTT
clone size: .; D gene: TRBD2; V gene: TRBV2; J gene: TRBJ2-7; CDR3 protein: CASSGEGLADSYEQYF; CDR3 DNA: TGTGCCAGCAGTGGGGAGGGACTAGCTGACTCCTACGAGCAGTACTTC
clone size: once; D gene: .; V gene: TRBV6-5; J gene: TRBJ1-1; CDR3 protein: CASSYSWRATNTEAFF; CDR3 DNA: TGTGCCAGCAGTTACTCGTGGAGGGCCACGAACACTGAAGCTTTCTTT
clone size: .; D gene: .; V gene: TRBV30; J gene: TRBJ1-4; CDR3 protein: CAWSGVGGTNEKLFF; CDR3 DNA: TGTGCCTGGAGCGGGGTGGGGGGTACTAATGAAAAACTGTTTTTT
clone size: .; D gene: TRBD1; V gene: TRBV27; J gene: TRBJ2-3; CDR3 protein: CASKQRGQPLGTDTQYF; CDR3 DNA: TGTGCCAGCAAACAACGGGGACAGCCCCTTGGCACAGATACGCAGTATTTT
clone size: .; D gene: .; V gene: TRBV4-1; J gene: TRBJ2-3; CDR3 protein: CASSQQGTDTQYF; CDR3 DNA: TGCGCCAGCAGCCAACAGGGAACAGATACGCAGTATTTT
clone size: .; D gene: TRBD1; V gene: TRBV7-2; J gene: TRBJ2-7; CDR3 protein: CASSVIGTGVEQYF; CDR3 DNA: TGTGCCAGCAGCGTTATCGGGACAGGGGTCGAGCAGTACTTC
clone size: .; D gene: .; V gene: TRBV18; J gene: TRBJ1-2; CDR3 protein: CASSPADNYGYTF; CDR3 DNA: TGTGCCAGCTCACCAGCAGATAACTATGGCTACACCTTC
clone size: .; D gene: TRBD2; V gene: TRBV11-2; J gene: TRBJ2-7; CDR3 protein: CASSRGKLAGVVTYEQYF; CDR3 DNA: TGTGCCAGCAGCCGCGGCAAACTAGCGGGAGTCGTAACCTACGAGCAGTACTTC
clone size: .; D gene: .; V gene: TRBV7-8; J gene: TRBJ2-7; CDR3 protein: CASSLGTNTYEQYF; CDR3 DNA: TGTGCCAGCAGCTTAGGGACAAATACCTACGAGCAGTACTTC
clone size: .; D gene: .; V gene: TRBV3-1/TRBV3-2; J gene: TRBJ2-2; CDR3 protein: CASSQDLTGAGELFF; CDR3 DNA: TGTGCCAGCAGCCAAGACCTCACGGGGGCCGGGGAGCTGTTTTTT
clone size: .; D gene: .; V gene: TRBV4-1; J gene: TRBJ1-1; CDR3 protein: CASSQDLGNTEAFF; CDR3 DNA: TGCGCCAGCAGCCAAGATCTAGGCAACACTGAAGCTTTCTTT
clone size: .; D gene: .; V gene: TRBV7-9; J gene: TRBJ2-2; CDR3 protein: CASKPNTGELFF; CDR3 DNA: TGTGCCAGCAAGCCGAACACCGGGGAGCTGTTTTTT
clone size: .; D gene: TRBD1; V gene: TRBV28; J gene: TRBJ1-3; CDR3 protein: CASSPQNRDRAGNTIYF; CDR3 DNA: TGTGCCAGCAGTCCACAAAACCGGGACAGGGCAGGAAACACCATATATTTT
clone size: .; D gene: TRBD2; V gene: TRBV7-3; J gene: TRBJ2-2; CDR3 protein: CASSLYPSGVNTGELFF; CDR3 DNA: TGTGCCAGCAGCTTATATCCCAGCGGGGTTAACACCGGGGAGCTGTTTTTT
clone size: .; D gene: TRBD2; V gene: TRBV28; J gene: TRBJ2-3; CDR3 protein: CASSQLAGVGDTQYF; CDR3 DNA: TGTGCCAGCAGTCAACTAGCGGGAGTAGGGGATACGCAGTATTTT
clone size: few; D gene: .; V gene: TRBV30; J gene: TRBJ2-2; CDR3 protein: CAWSVPGEYTGELFF; CDR3 DNA: TGTGCCTGGAGTGTACCGGGGGAGTACACCGGGGAGCTGTTTTTT
clone size: once; D gene: TRBD2; V gene: TRBV6-2/TRBV6-3; J gene: TRBJ2-3; CDR3 protein: CASSRLAGGTDTQYF; CDR3 DNA: TGTGCCAGCAGCAGACTAGCGGGGGGCACAGATACGCAGTATTTT
clone size: .; D gene: TRBD2; V gene: TRBV27; J gene: TRBJ2-2; CDR3 protein: CASSLAGGTGELFF; CDR3 DNA: TGTGCCAGCAGTTTAGCGGGGGGGACCGGGGAGCTGTTTTTT
clone size: few; D gene: .; V gene: TRBV9; J gene: TRBJ2-7; CDR3 protein: CASSGEGTTSPYEQYF; CDR3 DNA: TGTGCCAGCAGCGGAGAGGGGACCACTAGCCCCTACGAGCAGTACTTC
clone size: few; D gene: TRBD1; V gene: TRBV19; J gene: TRBJ1-1; CDR3 protein: CASSISIQGLMAFF; CDR3 DNA: TGTGCCAGTAGTATCTCAATACAGGGGTTAATGGCTTTCTTT
clone size: .; D gene: TRBD1; V gene: TRBV7-3; J gene: TRBJ2-5; CDR3 protein: CASSSTGTDQETQYF; CDR3 DNA: TGTGCCAGCAGCTCCACCGGGACAGACCAAGAGACCCAGTACTTC
clone size: once; D gene: TRBD1; V gene: TRBV4-3; J gene: TRBJ1-5; CDR3 protein: CASSRTQGGNQPQHF; CDR3 DNA: TGCGCCAGCAGCCGAACACAGGGGGGGAATCAGCCCCAGCATTTT
clone size: .; D gene: .; V gene: TRBV5-1; J gene: TRBJ1-1; CDR3 protein: CASSLGNGGNTEAFF; CDR3 DNA: TGCGCCAGCAGCTTGGGAAACGGGGGGAACACTGAAGCTTTCTTT
clone size: .; D gene: TRBD1; V gene: TRBV3-1/TRBV3-2; J gene: TRBJ1-2; CDR3 protein: CASSQNRQGEGYTF; CDR3 DNA: TGTGCCAGCAGCCAGAATCGACAGGGTGAAGGCTACACCTTC